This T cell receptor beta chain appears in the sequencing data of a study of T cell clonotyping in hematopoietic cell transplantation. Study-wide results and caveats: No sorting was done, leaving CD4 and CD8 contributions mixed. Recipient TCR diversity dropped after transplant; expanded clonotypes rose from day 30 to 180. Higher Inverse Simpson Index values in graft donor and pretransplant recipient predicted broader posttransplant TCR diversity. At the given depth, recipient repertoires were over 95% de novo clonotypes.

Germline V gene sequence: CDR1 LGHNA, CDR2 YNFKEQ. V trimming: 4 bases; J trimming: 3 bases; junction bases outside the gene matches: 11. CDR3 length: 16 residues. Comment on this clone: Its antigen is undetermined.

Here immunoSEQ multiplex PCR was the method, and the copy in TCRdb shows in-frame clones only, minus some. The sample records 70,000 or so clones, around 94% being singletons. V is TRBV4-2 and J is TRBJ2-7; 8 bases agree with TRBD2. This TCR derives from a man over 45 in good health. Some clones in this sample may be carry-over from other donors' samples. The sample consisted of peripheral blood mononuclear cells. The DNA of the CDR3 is TGTGCCAGCAGCCGGACCGGGGCGGGAGGAAGCTACGAGCAGTACTTC. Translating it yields CASSRTGAGGSYEQYF.